The 6 T cell receptor beta chains reported below all come from one sample, sequenced in a study of blood T cell repertoires in COVID-19. Clones were read by immunoSEQ multiplex PCR, and TCRdb kept only the in-frame ones, dropping some. The data contain nearly 300,000 clones, around 89% of them singletons. Sequences were obtained from peripheral blood. These receptors were obtained from a woman in her thirties who had recovered from COVID-19.

The chain employs TRBV6-5 and TRBJ2-7; a weak D match, TRBD2 (5 bases). The CDR3 length is 16 residues. Germline V lookup: CDR1 MNHEY, CDR2 SVGAGI. V lost 0 bases, J lost 0 bases, and 12 bases lay in between. CDR3 sequence reads: CASSYSRLGSSYEQYF. CDR3 nucleotides: TGTGCCAGCAGTTACTCGAGGCTGGGGAGCTCCTACGAGCAGTACTTC.

V usage is TRBV7-9 and J usage is TRBJ1-6; 7 bases align to TRBD1. The V gene end was trimmed by 1 base and the J gene end by 7 bases; junction bases not matched to a gene: 4. CDR3 size: 15 residues. The germline V gene has CDR1 SEHNR and CDR2 FQNEAQ (reference sequence). Here the CDR3 DNA reads TGTGCCAGCAGCTTAGGAGGGGGCCCCAATTCACCCCTCCACTTT. This codes for CASSLGGGPNSPLHF.

The chain uses TRBV25-1 and TRBJ1-3, with TRBD1 as a possible D gene (6 bases). Deletions cut 8 bases from V and 2 bases from J, with 13 bases between. CDR3 length equals 14 residues. Germline V lookup: CDR1 MGHDK, CDR2 SYGVNS. The CDR3, as DNA: TGTGCCAGCGCCTTAGGGGGACCTGGAAACACCATATATTTT. The encoded protein is CASALGGPGNTIYF.

The V call is TRBV30, the J call TRBJ1-2; TRBD1 matches at 8 bases. Trimming cost V 7 bases and J 7 bases; bases outside gene matches: 5. The CDR3 has 11 amino acids. Germline values: CDR1 GTSNPN, CDR2 SVGIG (reference sequence). The CDR3 DNA follows: TGTGCCTCTGGACAGGGCGGTGGCTACACCTTC. This codes for CASGQGGGYTF. The whole variable domain, remainder taken from reference TRBV30 and TRBJ1-2, is SQTIHQWPATLVQPVGSPLSLECTVEGTSNPNLYWYRQAAGRGLQLLFYSVGIGQISSEVPQNLSASRPQDRQFILSSKKLLLSDSGFYLCASGQGGGYTFGSGTRLTVV.

With regard to this clone: A much larger clone sits a single nucleotide away, making a read error possible. The CDR3 loop is CASSLVGSSYEQYF. The CDR3 DNA reads TGTGCCAGCAGTTTGGTGGGGAGCTCCTACGAGCAGTACTTC. The chain links TRBV28 to TRBJ2-7; TRBD2 is a possible D gene (5 bases). This CDR3 region has 14 residues. Germline CDR1 is MDHEN and CDR2 is SYDVKM. V was shortened by 3 bases and J by 0 bases, with 9 bases between the two germline ends.

The chain is built from TRBV5-4 and TRBJ2-3; 8 bases agree with TRBD1. Germline V gene data show CDR1 as SGHNT and CDR2 as YYREEE (reference sequence). The V gene end was trimmed by 1 base and the J gene end by 3 bases; junction bases not matched to a gene: 7. This CDR3 is built from 16 residues. The CDR3 sequence is CASSLRPDRVTDTQYF. The CDR3 nucleotides are TGTGCCAGCAGCTTGAGGCCGGACAGGGTAACAGATACGCAGTATTTT.